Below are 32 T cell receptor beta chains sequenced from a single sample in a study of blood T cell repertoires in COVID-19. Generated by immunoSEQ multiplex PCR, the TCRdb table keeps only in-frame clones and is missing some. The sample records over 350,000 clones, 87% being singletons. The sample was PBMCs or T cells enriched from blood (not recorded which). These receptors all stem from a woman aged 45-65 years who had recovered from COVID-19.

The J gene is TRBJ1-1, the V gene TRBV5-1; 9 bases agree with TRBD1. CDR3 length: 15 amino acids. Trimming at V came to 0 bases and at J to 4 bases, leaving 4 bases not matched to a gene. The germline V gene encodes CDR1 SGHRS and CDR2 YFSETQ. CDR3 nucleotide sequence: TGCGCCAGCAGCTTGGGGACAGGGGTTGGCACTGAAGCTTTCTTT. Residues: CASSLGTGVGTEAFF.

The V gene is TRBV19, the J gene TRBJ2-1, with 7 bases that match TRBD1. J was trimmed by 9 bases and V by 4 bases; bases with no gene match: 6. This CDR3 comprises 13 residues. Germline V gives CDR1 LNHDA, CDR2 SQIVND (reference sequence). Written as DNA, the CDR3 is TGTGCCAGTAGTACCGGGACAGCCGGTGAGCAGTTCTTC. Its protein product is CASSTGTAGEQFF.

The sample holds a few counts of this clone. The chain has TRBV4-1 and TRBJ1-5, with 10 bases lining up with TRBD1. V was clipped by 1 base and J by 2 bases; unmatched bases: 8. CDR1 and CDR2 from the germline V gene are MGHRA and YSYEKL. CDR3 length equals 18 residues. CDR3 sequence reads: CASSQVPPGTGGNQPQHF. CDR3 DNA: TGCGCCAGCAGCCAAGTTCCACCGGGGACAGGGGGCAATCAGCCCCAGCATTTT.

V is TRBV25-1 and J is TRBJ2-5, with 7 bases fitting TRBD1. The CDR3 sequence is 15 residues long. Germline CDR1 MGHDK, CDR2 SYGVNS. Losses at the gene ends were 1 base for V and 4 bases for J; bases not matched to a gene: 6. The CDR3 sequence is CASSESGQRRETQYF. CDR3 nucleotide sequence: TGTGCCAGCAGTGAATCGGGACAGCGACGAGAGACCCAGTACTTC. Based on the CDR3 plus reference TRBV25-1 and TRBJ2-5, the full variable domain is EADIYQTPRYLVIGTGKKITLECSQTMGHDKMYWYQQDPGMELHLIHYSYGVNSTEKGDLSSESTVSRIRTEHFPLTLESARPSHTSQYLCASSESGQRRETQYFGPGTRLLVL.

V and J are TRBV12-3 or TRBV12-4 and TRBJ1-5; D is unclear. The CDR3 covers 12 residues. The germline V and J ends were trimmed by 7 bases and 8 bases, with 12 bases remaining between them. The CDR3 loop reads CASKYASEPQHF. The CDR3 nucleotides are TGTGCCAGCAAGTATGCATCAGAGCCCCAGCATTTT.

CDR3 DNA sequence: TGCAGTGCTAGAGACGACAGAAATCAGTACTTC. Translation: CSARDDRNQYF. The V and J genes are TRBV20-1 and TRBJ2-4; D is possibly TRBD1 (5 bases). This CDR3 spans 11 amino acids. From germline, CDR1 is DFQATT and CDR2 SNEGSKA (reference sequence). V was cut by 0 bases and J by 12 bases, with 9 bases left in between.

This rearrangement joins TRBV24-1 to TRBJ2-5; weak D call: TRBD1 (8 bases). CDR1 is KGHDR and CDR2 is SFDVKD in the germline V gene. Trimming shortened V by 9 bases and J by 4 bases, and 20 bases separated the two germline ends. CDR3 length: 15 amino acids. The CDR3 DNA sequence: TGTGCCACCGGACAGGGATTGGGAGGGCCAGAGACCCAGTACTTC. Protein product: CATGQGLGGPETQYF.

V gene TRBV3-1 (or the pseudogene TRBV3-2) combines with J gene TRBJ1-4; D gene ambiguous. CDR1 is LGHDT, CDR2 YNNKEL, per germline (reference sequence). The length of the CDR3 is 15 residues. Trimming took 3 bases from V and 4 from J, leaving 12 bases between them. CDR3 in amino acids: CASSHWAVDNEKLFF. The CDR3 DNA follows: TGTGCCAGCAGCCATTGGGCAGTAGATAATGAAAAACTGTTTTTT.

The CDR3 coding sequence is TGTGCCAGCAGTTACCCTGGGACAGGGACAGATACGCAGTATTTT. It is translated as CASSYPGTGTDTQYF. The J gene is TRBJ2-3, the V gene TRBV6-2 or TRBV6-3; TRBD1 matches 9 bases. This CDR3 has 15 amino acids. Unmatched junction bases numbered 3, after V lost 2 bases and J lost 3 bases. Germline loops: CDR1 MNHEY, CDR2 SVGEGT.

CDR3 bases: TGCGCCAGCAGCTCCCCGGACAGGAAAGTATATGGCTACACCTTC. Translated, it gives CASSSPDRKVYGYTF. The J gene is TRBJ1-2, the V gene TRBV5-1; 7 nucleotides agree with TRBD1. The CDR3 totals 15 residues. With V trimmed by 3 bases and J by 5 bases, 10 bases remained unmatched. Germline CDR1 reads SGHRS; CDR2 reads YFSETQ. Looking up the rest from reference TRBV5-1 and TRBJ1-2 gives the full variable domain: KAGVTQTPRYLIKTRGQQVTLSCSPISGHRSVSWYQQTPGQGLQFLFEYFSETQRNKGNFPGRFSGRQFSNSRSEMNVSTLELGDSALYLCASSSPDRKVYGYTFGSGTRLTVV.

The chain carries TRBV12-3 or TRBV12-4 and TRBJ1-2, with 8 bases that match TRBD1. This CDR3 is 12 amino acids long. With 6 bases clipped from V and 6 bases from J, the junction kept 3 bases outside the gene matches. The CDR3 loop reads CASSKDRDGYTF. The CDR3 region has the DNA TGTGCCAGCAGCAAGGACAGGGATGGCTACACCTTC.

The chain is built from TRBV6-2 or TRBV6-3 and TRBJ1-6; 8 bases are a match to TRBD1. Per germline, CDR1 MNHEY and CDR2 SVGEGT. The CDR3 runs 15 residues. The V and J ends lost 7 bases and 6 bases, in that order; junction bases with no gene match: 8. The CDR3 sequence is CASNPTGVFNSPLHF. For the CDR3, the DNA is TGTGCCAGCAACCCGACAGGGGTCTTTAATTCACCCCTCCACTTT.

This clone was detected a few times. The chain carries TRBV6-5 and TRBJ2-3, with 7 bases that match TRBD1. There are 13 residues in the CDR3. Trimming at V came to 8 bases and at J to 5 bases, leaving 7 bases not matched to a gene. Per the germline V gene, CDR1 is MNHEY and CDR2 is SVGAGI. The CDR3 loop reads CASGRQGEDTQYF. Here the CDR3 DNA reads TGTGCCAGCGGCAGGCAGGGGGAAGATACGCAGTATTTT.

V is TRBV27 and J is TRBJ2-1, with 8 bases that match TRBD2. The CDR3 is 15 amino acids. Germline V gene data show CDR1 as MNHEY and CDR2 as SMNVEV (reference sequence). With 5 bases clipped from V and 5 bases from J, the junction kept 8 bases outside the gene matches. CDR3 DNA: TGTGCCAGCAGTCCTGGCGGGGGGATTAACAATGAGCAGTTCTTC. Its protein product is CASSPGGGINNEQFF.

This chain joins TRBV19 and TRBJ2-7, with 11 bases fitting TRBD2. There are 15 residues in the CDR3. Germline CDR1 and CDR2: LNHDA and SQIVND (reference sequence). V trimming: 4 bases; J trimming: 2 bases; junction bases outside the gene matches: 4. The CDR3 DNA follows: TGTGCCAGTAGTAAGGAGACTAGCGGGACCTACGAGCAGTACTTC. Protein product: CASSKETSGTYEQYF.

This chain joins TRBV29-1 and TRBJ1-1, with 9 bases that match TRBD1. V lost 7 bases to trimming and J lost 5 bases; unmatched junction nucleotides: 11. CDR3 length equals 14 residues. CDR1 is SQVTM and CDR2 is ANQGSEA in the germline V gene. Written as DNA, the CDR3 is TGCAGCGCCACCCCGGGACAGGGTCTTACTGAAGCTTTCTTT. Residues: CSATPGQGLTEAFF.

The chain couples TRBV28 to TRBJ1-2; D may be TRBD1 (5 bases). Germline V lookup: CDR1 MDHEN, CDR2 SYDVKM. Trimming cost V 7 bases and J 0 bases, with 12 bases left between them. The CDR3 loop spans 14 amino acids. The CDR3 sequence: CASTLGTSNYGYTF. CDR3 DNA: TGTGCCAGCACTCTTGGGACTTCTAACTATGGCTACACCTTC.

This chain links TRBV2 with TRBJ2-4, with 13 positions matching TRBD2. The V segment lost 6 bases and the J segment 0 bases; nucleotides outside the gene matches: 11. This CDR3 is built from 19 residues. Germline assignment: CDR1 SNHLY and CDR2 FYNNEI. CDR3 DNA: TGTGCCAGCAGCCAGGGAGGACTAGCGGGGGACATAGCCAAAAACATTCAGTACTTC. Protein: CASSQGGLAGDIAKNIQYF.

The CDR3 is CASSQTGNFYGYTF. The CDR3 DNA reads as TGCGCCAGCAGCCAAACAGGGAACTTCTATGGCTACACCTTC. This rearrangement joins TRBV4-1 to TRBJ1-2; D perhaps matches TRBD1 (6 bases). The CDR3 spans 14 residues. Deletions cut 2 bases from V and 4 bases from J, with 11 bases between. Germline V gives CDR1 MGHRA, CDR2 YSYEKL.

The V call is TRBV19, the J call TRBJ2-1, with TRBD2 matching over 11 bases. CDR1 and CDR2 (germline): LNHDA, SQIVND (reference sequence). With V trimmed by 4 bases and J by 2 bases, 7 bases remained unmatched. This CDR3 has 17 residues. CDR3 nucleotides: TGTGCCAGTAGTAGCCATATTAGCGGGGGGGCCTACAATGAGCAGTTCTTC. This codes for CASSSHISGGAYNEQFF.

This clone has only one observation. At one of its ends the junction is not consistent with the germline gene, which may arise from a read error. CDR3 DNA: TGTGCCAGCAGTGAAGCGATTATCGACAGGGGATCTTTC. It codes for CASSEAIIDRGSF. The chain uses TRBV2 and TRBJ1-2, with TRBD1 matching over 8 bases. This CDR3 is built from 13 residues. The germline CDR1 and CDR2 sequences are SNHLY and FYNNEI.

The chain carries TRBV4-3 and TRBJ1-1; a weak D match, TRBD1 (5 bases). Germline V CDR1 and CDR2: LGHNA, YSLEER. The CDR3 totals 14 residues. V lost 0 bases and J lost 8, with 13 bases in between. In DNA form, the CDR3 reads TGCGCCAGCAGCCAAGATGATGGGGCTCTCGAAGCTTTCTTT. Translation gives CASSQDDGALEAFF.

The CDR3 nucleotides are TGTGCCAGCAGTCAAGGGACAGCGAATAATTCACCCCTCCACTTT. This sequence encodes CASSQGTANNSPLHF. The J gene is TRBJ1-6, the V gene TRBV28; 7 bases are shared with TRBD1. V lost 5 bases, J lost 5 bases, and 6 bases stayed unmatched. The CDR3 has 15 residues. Germline CDR1 reads MDHEN; CDR2 reads SYDVKM.

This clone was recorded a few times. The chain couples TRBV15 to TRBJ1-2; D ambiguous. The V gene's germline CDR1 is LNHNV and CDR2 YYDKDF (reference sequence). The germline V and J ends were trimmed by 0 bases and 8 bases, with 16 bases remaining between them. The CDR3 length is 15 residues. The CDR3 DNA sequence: TGTGCCACCAGCAGAGACCGAGGATGGACGGGGGGCTACACCTTC. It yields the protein CATSRDRGWTGGYTF.

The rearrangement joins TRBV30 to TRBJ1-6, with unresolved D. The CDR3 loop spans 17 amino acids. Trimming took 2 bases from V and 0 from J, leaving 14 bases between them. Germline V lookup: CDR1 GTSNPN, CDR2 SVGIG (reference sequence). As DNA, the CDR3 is TGTGCCTGGAGTCCCGTGGTCGGGATCTCCTATAATTCACCCCTCCACTTT. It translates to CAWSPVVGISYNSPLHF.

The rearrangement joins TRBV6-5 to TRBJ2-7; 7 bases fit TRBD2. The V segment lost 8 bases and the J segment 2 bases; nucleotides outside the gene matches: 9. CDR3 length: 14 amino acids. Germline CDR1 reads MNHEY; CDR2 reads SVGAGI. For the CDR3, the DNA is TGTGCCAGCGCCAGCGGGGTATCGACCTACGAGCAGTACTTC. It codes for CASASGVSTYEQYF.

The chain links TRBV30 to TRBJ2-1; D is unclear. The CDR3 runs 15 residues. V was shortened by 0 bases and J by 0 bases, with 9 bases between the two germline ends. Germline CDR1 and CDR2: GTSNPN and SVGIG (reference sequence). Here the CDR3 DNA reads TGTGCCTGGAGTGTACCGATGAGCTCCTACAATGAGCAGTTCTTC. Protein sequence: CAWSVPMSSYNEQFF.

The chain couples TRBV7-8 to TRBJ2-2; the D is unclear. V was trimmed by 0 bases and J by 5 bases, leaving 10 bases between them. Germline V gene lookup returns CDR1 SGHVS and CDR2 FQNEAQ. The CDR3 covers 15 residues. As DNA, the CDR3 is TGTGCCAGCAGCTTAGCGCAGGTTGGGACCGGGGAGCTGTTTTTT. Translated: CASSLAQVGTGELFF.

CDR3 coding DNA: TGTGCCAGTTCTTTTTTTCTCGGAACAGGGGCATCTGGGGCCAACGTCCTGACTTTC. The encoded protein is CASSFFLGTGASGANVLTF. V gene TRBV19 combines with J gene TRBJ2-6; 7 bases fit TRBD1. Germline CDR1 is LNHDA and CDR2 is SQIVND (reference sequence). The V gene end was trimmed by 8 bases and the J gene end by 1 base; junction bases not matched to a gene: 17. The CDR3 loop spans 19 amino acids.

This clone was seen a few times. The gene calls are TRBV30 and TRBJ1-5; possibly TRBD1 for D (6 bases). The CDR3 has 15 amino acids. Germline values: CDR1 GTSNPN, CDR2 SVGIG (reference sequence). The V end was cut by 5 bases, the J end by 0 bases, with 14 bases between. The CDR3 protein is CAWCRGGGSNQPQHF. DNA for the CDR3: TGTGCCTGGTGTAGGGGAGGGGGTAGCAATCAGCCCCAGCATTTT.

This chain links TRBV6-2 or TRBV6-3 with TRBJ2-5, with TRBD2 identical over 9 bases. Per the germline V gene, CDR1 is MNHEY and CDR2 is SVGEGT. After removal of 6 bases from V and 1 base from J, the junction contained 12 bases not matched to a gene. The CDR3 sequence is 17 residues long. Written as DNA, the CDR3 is TGTGCCAGCAGCTTGGGACTAGCCGGTCCGGGCCAAGAGACCCAGTACTTC. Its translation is CASSLGLAGPGQETQYF.

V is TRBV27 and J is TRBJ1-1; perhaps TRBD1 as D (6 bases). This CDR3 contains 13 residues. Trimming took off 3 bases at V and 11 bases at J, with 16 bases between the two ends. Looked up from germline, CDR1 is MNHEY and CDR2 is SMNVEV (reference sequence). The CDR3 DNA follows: TGTGCCAGCAGTTTTACGGACAGCAGACTGGCTTTCTTT. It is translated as CASSFTDSRLAFF.